The following is a T cell receptor beta chain sequence with its context. The antigen is undetermined. These data come from a study of long-term antiretroviral therapy in people with HIV. PBMC samples from each donor numbered at least one pre-ART and at least two post-ART. General study findings and limits: The study found narrower CDR3 length ranges in HIV repertoires than in controls.

The run of the v3.0 immunoSEQ assay was at survey level. Sequencing was performed with immunoSEQ multiplex PCR; in TCRdb, only in-frame clones are kept and a portion is missing. The table lists about 24,000 clones, approximately 84% of them singletons. V shed 2 bases and J 1 base; nucleotides not matched to a gene: 2. CDR3 length: 15 amino acids. Germline-derived CDR1 and CDR2 are MNHEY and SMNVEV (reference sequence). Sequencing was performed on unsorted PBMCs, taken 1.8 years before starting antiretroviral therapy. The clonotype comes from a woman younger than 45 with HIV. This rearrangement joins TRBV27 to TRBJ1-5; 7 nucleotides line up with TRBD1. Here the CDR3 DNA reads TGTGCCAGCAGTTTAGGGGGACAGAGCAATCAGCCCCAGCATTTT. This gives the protein CASSLGGQSNQPQHF.